This T cell receptor (beta chain) was observed in a study of blood T cells in healthy people across ages. Next came a second PCR, run for about 6 to 12 cycles, which used a sample-barcoded 5' primer along with a J-beta primer mix. TCRdb fed the 5' RACE reads into MiXCR, producing one record per CDR3 protein. The sample includes under 1,000,000 distinct CDR3 sequences, about 46% of them seen just once. Turning to this clonotype: Its antigen is not known.

Findings of the study overall: CMV infection status of these donors was not known. Across samples, TCR beta diversity tracked strongly with naive T cell percentage.

This CDR3 has 15 residues. The germline V gene encodes CDR1 GTSNPN and CDR2 SVGIG (reference sequence). The ends lost 2 bases at V and 3 bases at J; junction bases unmatched: 6. Isolation yielded PBMCs, at least 7 million per sample, in every case. The TCR was taken from an elderly man in good health. What was sequenced was blood. The chain uses TRBV30 and TRBJ2-3, with 9 nucleotides matching TRBD2. CDR3 sequence (DNA): TGTGCCTGGAGTTCAGGACTAGCGCTAACAGATACGCAGTATTTT. Translating gives CAWSSGLALTDTQYF.